The entry that follows covers one TCR beta chain sequence. Its antigen is undetermined. The data belong to a study of T cells in localized non-small cell lung cancer. Generated by immunoSEQ multiplex PCR, the TCRdb table keeps only in-frame clones and is missing some. Altogether some 40,000 clones are present, just over 90% being singletons, with the ten largest covering around 7%. Overall study results and limits: Exceeding tumor, uninvolved adjacent lung had the highest T cell clonality. Among blood samples, higher T cell density accompanied longer overall survival. Sequencing involved a lone tumor region, leaving heterogeneity possible. Of the top 100 tumor clones, median about 53 were in adjacent lung, approximately 28 among its top 100.

The V segment lost 0 bases and the J segment 7 bases; nucleotides outside the gene matches: 11. CDR3 length: 16 amino acids. Germline CDR1 LGHNA, CDR2 YNFKEQ. The rearrangement joins TRBV4-2 to TRBJ2-7; TRBD1 matches at 8 bases. The specimen comprised peripheral blood, sampled before any cancer treatment. This receptor was taken from a female donor over 55 with stage I lung adenocarcinoma. The CDR3 here is CASSQEGQGAASEQYF. The CDR3 DNA reads TGTGCCAGCAGCCAAGAGGGGCAGGGGGCTGCATCTGAGCAGTACTTC.